This T cell receptor beta chain was sequenced in a study of shared clonotypes between healthy human individuals. Study context: Researchers drew samples from a couple of women and a few men aged 18 to 49.

As originally analysed: ImmunoSEQ sequences covered only the junction and lacked quality scores; filtering therefore differed. The method was immunoSEQ multiplex PCR; TCRdb's version includes in-frame clones alone and lacks a portion of them. That table gives V, J and clone size, and the DNA gave D and trimming. The sample records roughly 1,100,000 clones, roughly 80% being singletons. Adults of Caucasian background living in Nashville, Tennessee made up all donors. The CD4+ fraction was divided into a CD45RA+ naive subset and a CD45RA-negative memory subset. This CDR3 has 16 residues. After removal of 4 bases from V and 1 base from J, the junction contained 5 bases not matched to a gene. From germline, CDR1 is SGHRS and CDR2 YFSETQ.

The sample taken for sequencing was memory CD4+ T cells sorted from blood. Subset given: CD45RA-negative fraction. V is TRBV5-1 and J is TRBJ2-3; 11 positions match TRBD2. The receptor comes from a man aged 18 to 30 in good health. The CDR3 loop reads CASSETSGRGTDTQYF. The CDR3 DNA follows: TGCGCCAGCAGCGAAACTAGCGGGAGAGGCACAGATACGCAGTATTTT.